This record looks at one TCR beta chain sequence and its context. CDR1 is LNHDA and CDR2 is SQIVND in the germline V gene (reference sequence). This CDR3 comprises 15 residues. Trimming removed 5 bases at V and 4 bases at J, with 14 bases between. The record originates from a study of blood T cell repertoires in COVID-19. The table came from immunoSEQ multiplex PCR; TCRdb's copy has only in-frame clones and leaves some out. This table has 60,000 to 85,000 clones, 70% to 90% appearing once. Sequencing was performed on peripheral blood. This TCR came from a man aged 55 to 70 with COVID-19, enrolled during active disease. The chain recombines TRBV19 with TRBJ2-2, with a weak D call TRBD2 (7 bases). CDR3 sequence reads: CASSSSGGGTGELFF. In nucleotides, the CDR3 is TGTGCCAGTAGTTCTTCGGGGGGCGGCACCGGGGAGCTGTTTTTT.